This T cell receptor (beta chain) emerged from a study of blood T cell repertoires in COVID-19. Study overall: Sites across the United States, Italy and Spain contributed samples from acute and convalescent COVID-19. Sources were T cells, B-cell-depleted T cells, or PBMCs; the material itself was cDNA or gDNA.

Per the authors' pipeline: Amplified reference gene primers provided the basis for estimating nucleated cell counts. Profiling relied on immunoSEQ multiplex PCR, and the TCRdb table lists in-frame clones only, not all of them. V and J calls and clone size are copied from that table; D and trimming were computed from the DNA. This sample yields approximately 58,000 clones, of which about 83% are seen a single time; around 4.5% belongs to the top ten. The junction had 5 bases not matched to a gene; V was cut back by 4 bases and J by 4 bases. CDR3 size: 15 residues. Germline CDR1 reads SGHRS; CDR2 reads YFSETQ.

The clonotype originates from a man aged 40-49 years with active COVID-19. The sequenced material came from peripheral blood. This sequence joins TRBV5-1 and TRBJ2-2, with 9 bases identical to TRBD2. The CDR3 region is CASSVSGSGTGELFF. In DNA form, the CDR3 reads TGCGCCAGCAGCGTTAGCGGGAGTGGCACCGGGGAGCTGTTTTTT.